What follows describes a single T cell receptor beta chain. The ends lost 5 bases at V and 3 bases at J; junction bases unmatched: 3. This CDR3 spans 13 amino acids. Germline CDR1 LGHDT, CDR2 YNNKEL (reference sequence). Measured with immunoSEQ multiplex PCR; TCRdb has only the in-frame clones, and not every one. This table holds some 200,000 clones, 87% found once. The data belong to a study of blood T cell repertoires in COVID-19. Input material: peripheral blood. The sequence was obtained from a woman younger than 30 who had recovered from COVID-19. The rearrangement joins TRBV3-1 (or the pseudogene TRBV3-2) to TRBJ1-2, with 7 bases matching TRBD1. CDR3 in amino acids: CASSVDRDYGYTF. The CDR3, as DNA: TGTGCCAGCAGCGTAGACAGGGACTATGGCTACACCTTC.